This is a list of T cell receptor beta chains from one sample in a study of blood T cell repertoires in COVID-19. Clones were read by immunoSEQ multiplex PCR, and TCRdb kept only the in-frame ones, dropping some. Counted here are over 100,000 clones, 80% to 90% occurring once; the ten biggest clones make up 15%. Material: peripheral blood. The receptors originated from a man aged 45-65 years with acute or convalescent COVID-19. The CDR3 runs from the conserved cysteine through the conserved F or W. Each record gives: V gene, J gene, D gene, clone size, CDR3 protein, CDR3 DNA. D genes are given only for firm matches. Size tells how often a clone was seen (once, few, many) or the class of an expanded clone, and some rows leave it out.

TRBV7-9	TRBJ2-3	NA	NA	CASRGAALDTQYF	TGTGCCAGCAGGGGGGCCGCCTTGGATACGCAGTATTTT
TRBV7-2	TRBJ2-1	TRBD2	NA	CASSLRGRGGEQFF	TGTGCCAGCAGCTTACGTGGGAGGGGTGGAGAGCAGTTCTTC
TRBV27	TRBJ2-3	TRBD2	NA	CASSPRGGRATDTQYF	TGTGCCAGCAGTCCCCGGGGTGGGAGGGCCACAGATACGCAGTATTTT
TRBV14	TRBJ2-2	TRBD1	NA	CASSQPGQLNTGELFF	TGTGCCAGCAGCCAACCGGGACAGCTGAACACCGGGGAGCTGTTTTTT
TRBV27	TRBJ2-7	TRBD1	NA	CASSSDRRHEQYF	TGTGCCAGCAGTTCGGACAGGAGACACGAGCAGTACTTC
TRBV12-3/TRBV12-4	TRBJ1-4	NA	NA	CASTRFAEKLFF	TGTGCCAGCACTCGATTCGCGGAAAAACTGTTTTTT
TRBV6-5	TRBJ2-1	NA	NA	CASRNLARDEQFF	TGTGCCAGCCGAAACCTAGCACGGGATGAGCAGTTCTTC
TRBV2	TRBJ2-1	TRBD2	NA	CASSRTSGRAVEQFF	TGTGCCAGCAGTCGGACTAGCGGGAGGGCTGTTGAGCAGTTCTTC
TRBV12-3/TRBV12-4	TRBJ2-1	NA	NA	CASSLLTPGEQFF	TGTGCCAGCAGTCTCTTGACTCCCGGTGAGCAGTTCTTC
TRBV10-3	TRBJ1-2	TRBD1	NA	CAISSQGGINYGYTF	TGTGCCATCAGTTCACAGGGGGGAATTAACTATGGCTACACCTTC
TRBV2	TRBJ1-6	NA	NA	CASSINRAYSPLHF	TGTGCCAGCAGTATCAACAGGGCGTATTCACCCCTCCACTTT
TRBV5-1	TRBJ1-1	NA	NA	CASSAGVFNTEAFF	TGCGCCAGCAGCGCGGGGGTTTTTAACACTGAAGCTTTCTTT
TRBV12-3/TRBV12-4	TRBJ2-7	NA	NA	CASSLREDYEQYF	TGTGCCAGCAGTTTAAGGGAGGACTACGAGCAGTACTTC
TRBV11-2	TRBJ1-1	NA	NA	CASSLTAASNTEAFF	TGTGCCAGCAGCTTGACAGCCGCCTCGAACACTGAAGCTTTCTTT
TRBV29-1	TRBJ2-7	TRBD2	once	CSVVPAGVYEQYF	TGCAGCGTTGTACCAGCGGGAGTCTACGAGCAGTACTTC
TRBV14	TRBJ1-6	TRBD1	once	CASSPGQTLSPLHF	TGTGCCAGCAGCCCGGGACAGACTCTTTCACCCCTCCACTTT
TRBV24-1	TRBJ2-2	NA	NA	CATSDPRGTNTGELFF	TGTGCCACCAGTGATCCCCGCGGAACGAACACCGGGGAGCTGTTTTTT
TRBV9	TRBJ2-2	NA	NA	CASSASGQSNTGELFF	TGTGCCAGCAGCGCCTCCGGACAGTCGAACACCGGGGAGCTGTTTTTT
TRBV28	TRBJ1-2	TRBD1	NA	CASYRGGDGYTF	TGTGCCAGCTACAGGGGAGGTGATGGCTACACCTTC
TRBV10-1	TRBJ2-7	TRBD1	few	CASGPGQGASYEQYF	TGCGCCAGCGGACCGGGACAGGGGGCTTCCTACGAGCAGTACTTC
TRBV3-1/TRBV3-2	TRBJ1-1	NA	NA	CASSPRGNTEAFF	TGTGCCAGCAGCCCCAGGGGGAACACTGAAGCTTTCTTT
TRBV4-1	TRBJ2-3	TRBD2	NA	CASTPGGTDTQYF	TGCGCCAGCACCCCGGGAGGAACAGATACGCAGTATTTT
TRBV4-1	TRBJ2-2	TRBD2	NA	CASRWTSGREGGELFF	TGCGCCAGCCGCTGGACTAGCGGGAGGGAGGGCGGGGAGCTGTTTTTT
TRBV30	TRBJ1-4	TRBD1	NA	CASKGAGNEKLFF	TGTGCCTCTAAGGGGGCGGGTAATGAAAAACTGTTTTTT
TRBV19	TRBJ2-1	NA	NA	CASSPTGFNEQFF	TGTGCCAGTAGTCCGACTGGGTTTAATGAGCAGTTCTTC
TRBV15	TRBJ2-3	TRBD2	NA	CATSRERTSSDTQYF	TGTGCCACCAGCAGAGAAAGGACTAGTTCAGATACGCAGTATTTT
TRBV6-4	TRBJ2-3	TRBD2	few	CASSDASGGTDTQYF	TGTGCCAGCAGTGACGCTAGCGGTGGCACAGATACGCAGTATTTT
TRBV14	TRBJ1-2	NA	few	CASSQEQLYGYTF	TGTGCCAGCAGCCAAGAACAGCTCTATGGCTACACCTTC
TRBV30	TRBJ1-1	TRBD1	NA	CAWSLVQGAAFF	TGTGCCTGGAGTTTGGTACAGGGGGCGGCTTTCTTT
TRBV10-1	TRBJ2-1	TRBD2	NA	CASPHLLADGNEQFF	TGCGCCAGCCCTCATCTACTAGCGGATGGCAATGAGCAGTTCTTC
TRBV9	TRBJ2-7	NA	NA	CASSPGQFYEQYF	TGTGCCAGCAGCCCGGGACAATTCTACGAGCAGTACTTC
TRBV3-1/TRBV3-2	TRBJ1-3	TRBD1	NA	CASSQDGGQGNTIYF	TGTGCCAGCAGCCAAGATGGGGGACAGGGAAACACCATATATTTT
TRBV20-1	TRBJ2-1	NA	NA	CSASWGVEQFF	TGCAGTGCTAGTTGGGGGGTCGAGCAGTTCTTC
TRBV9	TRBJ2-2	NA	NA	CASSPRRAGTNTGELFF	TGTGCCAGCAGCCCCCGCCGAGCGGGTACGAACACCGGGGAGCTGTTTTTT
TRBV30	TRBJ2-3	TRBD2	NA	CACRLAGSTDTQYF	TGTGCCTGCCGTCTAGCGGGAAGCACAGATACGCAGTATTTT
TRBV5-1	TRBJ2-1	NA	NA	CASSSTYVNEQFF	TGCGCCAGCAGTTCCACCTACGTCAATGAGCAGTTCTTC
TRBV5-1	TRBJ2-1	NA	NA	CASSLAPVSYNEQFF	TGCGCCAGCAGCTTGGCCCCAGTCTCCTACAATGAGCAGTTCTTC
TRBV29-1	TRBJ2-7	NA	NA	CSVVTQSSYEQYF	TGCAGCGTTGTGACACAGAGCTCCTACGAGCAGTACTTC
TRBV3-1/TRBV3-2	TRBJ2-1	NA	once	CASSPRERVSNEQFF	TGTGCCAGCAGCCCTAGGGAGCGGGTTAGTAATGAGCAGTTCTTC
TRBV30	TRBJ1-2	NA	NA	CAWMTAVEGYTF	TGTGCCTGGATGACGGCGGTCGAGGGCTACACCTTC
TRBV28	TRBJ2-2	NA	once	CASSGQNTGELFF	TGTGCCAGCAGCGGACAGAACACCGGGGAGCTGTTTTTT
TRBV9	TRBJ2-5	TRBD1	NA	CASSVEDRGLETQYF	TGTGCCAGCAGCGTAGAGGACAGGGGTTTGGAGACCCAGTACTTC
TRBV5-4	TRBJ2-2	NA	NA	CASSLVKGGTGELFF	TGTGCCAGCAGCTTGGTCAAGGGAGGCACCGGGGAGCTGTTTTTT
TRBV5-4	TRBJ2-7	NA	NA	CASSAPHEQYF	TGTGCCAGCAGCGCGCCCCACGAGCAGTACTTC
TRBV6-1	TRBJ2-7	NA	NA	CASSEIAGQYF	TGTGCCAGCAGTGAAATAGCTGGGCAGTACTTC
TRBV9	TRBJ2-1	TRBD2	NA	CASSETLFRTSGNNEQFF	TGTGCCAGCAGCGAAACTCTTTTCCGGACTAGCGGCAACAATGAGCAGTTCTTC
TRBV24-1	TRBJ1-5	NA	NA	CATSDRSGNVNSNQPQHF	TGTGCCACCAGTGATAGGTCAGGGAATGTGAATAGCAATCAGCCCCAGCATTTT
TRBV27	TRBJ2-7	NA	NA	CASSFPGTGEQYF	TGTGCCAGCAGTTTCCCGGGAACGGGTGAGCAGTACTTC